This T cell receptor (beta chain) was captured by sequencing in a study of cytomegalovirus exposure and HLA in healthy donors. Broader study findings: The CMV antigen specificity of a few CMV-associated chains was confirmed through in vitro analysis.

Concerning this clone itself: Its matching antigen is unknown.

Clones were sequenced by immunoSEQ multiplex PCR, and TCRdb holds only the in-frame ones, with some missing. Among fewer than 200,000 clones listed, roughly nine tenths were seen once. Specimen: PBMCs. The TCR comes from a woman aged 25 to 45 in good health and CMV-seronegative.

The CDR3 loop reads CSVVGGGENTEAFF. CDR3 DNA: TGCAGCGTTGTAGGAGGTGGCGAGAACACTGAAGCTTTCTTT. The V and J genes are TRBV29-1 and TRBJ1-1, with D hard to call. V was cut by 4 bases and J by 1 base, with 13 bases left in between. This CDR3 is 14 amino acids long. Per the germline V gene, CDR1 is SQVTM and CDR2 is ANQGSEA.